A selection of T cell receptor beta chains follows, all from one sample in a study of T cell responses to AZD1222 COVID-19 vaccine. Clones were sequenced by immunoSEQ multiplex PCR, and TCRdb holds only the in-frame ones, with some missing. The profile shows approximately 220,000 clones, approximately 94% of them singletons. The sequencing here drew on peripheral blood, taken on day 0 of MenACWY control vaccination. The receptors derive from an adult in good health. CDR3s include the opening cysteine and the closing phenylalanine or tryptophan.

TRBV18 | CASSQDPGQGAYTF
TRBV19 | CASSKSGTSDEKLFF
TRBV3-1/TRBV3-2 | CASSHTSSAGELFF
TRBV5-4 | CASSANLDREGGNQPQHF
TRBV7-2 | CASSERMEAFF
TRBV4-3 | CASSQSRTGGSYGYTF
TRBV4-2 | CASSQALGNSPLHF
TRBV7-8 | CASSLWSPLSNQPQHF
TRBV29-1 | CSVTDPANTEAFF
TRBV19 | CASSIVRTVNTEAFF
TRBV10-1 | CASSPLEGSGEQYF
TRBV6-2/TRBV6-3 | CASSYLRDIGGYTF
TRBV5-1 | CASSPRRGSNTGELFF
TRBV14 | CASSQVPGVATNEKLFF
TRBV7-9 | CASSLADQPQHF
TRBV6-5 | CASSEGQINNQPQHF